This is a list of T cell receptor beta chains from one sample in a study of T cells in localized non-small cell lung cancer. This table comes from immunoSEQ multiplex PCR, and its TCRdb copy is limited to in-frame clones, with some not included. The sample lists over 55,000 clones, 90% seen once, with under 2% in the top ten. The sequences come from peripheral blood, collected before any cancer treatment. The receptor set was obtained from a woman aged 35 to 69 with stage I lung adenocarcinoma. Both conserved end residues are part of each CDR3. A D gene is named only where the DNA matches it firmly. Some rows mark clone size as missing; the rest say once, few, many or name a class of expanded clone.

clone_size	d_call	v_call	j_call	cdr3_nt	cdr3_aa
.	.	TRBV5-1	TRBJ1-2	TGCGCCAGCAGGCCACAGGGAAAAGGAGACTATGGCTACACCTTC	CASRPQGKGDYGYTF
.	.	TRBV18	TRBJ1-5	TGTGCCAGCCGCAACGCCAATCAGCCCCAGCATTTT	CASRNANQPQHF
few	.	TRBV19	TRBJ1-2	TGTGCCAGTAGAGGACAGACCAAAGCTTATGGCTACACCTTC	CASRGQTKAYGYTF
.	.	TRBV12-5	TRBJ1-2	TGTGCTAGTGGTTTGGAGTGGGGGGATGGCTACACCTTC	CASGLEWGDGYTF
.	.	TRBV6-8	TRBJ1-2	TGTGCCAGCAGAGGGTATGGCTACACCTTC	CASRGYGYTF
.	.	TRBV7-9	TRBJ1-1	TGTGCCAGCAGCTTAGCGGGGGCAAGGAGCACTGAAGCTTTCTTT	CASSLAGARSTEAFF
.	TRBD2	TRBV29-1	TRBJ2-3	TGCAGCGTTGGGAAGCGGGACTACCCTAAAGTGACAGATACGCAGTATTTT	CSVGKRDYPKVTDTQYF
.	.	TRBV4-2	TRBJ2-7	TGTGCCAGCAGCCAAGAGTCGGGGGTGATAAGCGAGCAGTACTTC	CASSQESGVISEQYF
.	TRBD1	TRBV7-9	TRBJ1-4	TGTGCCAGCAGCTACCCTGACAGGGGGCATGAAAAACTGTTTTTT	CASSYPDRGHEKLFF
.	TRBD1	TRBV18	TRBJ1-1	TGTGCCAGCTTCGACCCTCTCAGGGGGGTGAGCACTGAAGCTTTCTTT	CASFDPLRGVSTEAFF
.	.	TRBV4-2	TRBJ2-1	TGTGCCAGCAGCCAAGATCCTAGTACGGGGGAGCAGTTCTTC	CASSQDPSTGEQFF
few	.	TRBV19	TRBJ1-5	TGTGCCAGTAGTCTCAGGAATCAGCCCCAGCATTTT	CASSLRNQPQHF
.	.	TRBV6-1	TRBJ1-6	TGTGCCAGCAGTGAAACCCAGGGGATTTATCATTCACCCCTCCACTTT	CASSETQGIYHSPLHF
few	.	TRBV5-1	TRBJ2-7	TGCGCCAGCAGCGCTTTGGGGGACGGATCCTACGAGCAGTACTTC	CASSALGDGSYEQYF
.	.	TRBV11-1	TRBJ2-7	TGTGCCAGCAGCTTTCAGGGAGGCTACGAGCAGTACTTC	CASSFQGGYEQYF
.	TRBD1	TRBV5-1	TRBJ2-1	TGCGCCAGCAGCGGGGACAGGGCTAATGAGCAGTTCTTC	CASSGDRANEQFF
.	TRBD2	TRBV7-3	TRBJ2-5	TGTGCCAGCAGCTCCGTAGCGGGAGGGCCGGGGGAGACCCAGTACTTC	CASSSVAGGPGETQYF
.	.	TRBV6-1	TRBJ2-2	TGTGCCAGCAGTGATCCAGGGTACACCGGGGAGCTGTTTTTT	CASSDPGYTGELFF
.	TRBD2	TRBV10-2	TRBJ2-5	TGCGCCAGCTGGGAGCGGGGTGGGGAAGAGACCCAGTACTTC	CASWERGGEETQYF
.	TRBD1	TRBV19	TRBJ1-5	TGTGCCACCGACAGGGGGAGATATATTGGCAATCAGCCCCAGCATTTT	CATDRGRYIGNQPQHF
.	.	TRBV7-2	TRBJ1-1	TGTGCCAGCAGCCCCCGGACGGAAGCTTTCTTT	CASSPRTEAFF
.	.	TRBV5-1	TRBJ2-5	TGCGCCAGCCACTTGGGAGAGACCCAGTACTTC	CASHLGETQYF
.	.	TRBV7-9	TRBJ1-5	TGTGCCAGCAGCTCCGGGCAGGGCCCGGGTCAGCCCCAGCATTTT	CASSSGQGPGQPQHF
.	TRBD2	TRBV7-2	TRBJ2-7	TGTGCCAGCAGGCTAGCGGGGACGTCCTACGAGCAGTACTTC	CASRLAGTSYEQYF
.	TRBD1	TRBV18	TRBJ1-1	TGTGCCAGCTCACCGGACAGGGTAGGAGGCACTGAAGCTTTCTTT	CASSPDRVGGTEAFF
.	TRBD2	TRBV28	TRBJ2-5	TGTGCCAGCAGGCCGGGACTAGCGGTCCAAGAGACCCAGTACTTC	CASRPGLAVQETQYF